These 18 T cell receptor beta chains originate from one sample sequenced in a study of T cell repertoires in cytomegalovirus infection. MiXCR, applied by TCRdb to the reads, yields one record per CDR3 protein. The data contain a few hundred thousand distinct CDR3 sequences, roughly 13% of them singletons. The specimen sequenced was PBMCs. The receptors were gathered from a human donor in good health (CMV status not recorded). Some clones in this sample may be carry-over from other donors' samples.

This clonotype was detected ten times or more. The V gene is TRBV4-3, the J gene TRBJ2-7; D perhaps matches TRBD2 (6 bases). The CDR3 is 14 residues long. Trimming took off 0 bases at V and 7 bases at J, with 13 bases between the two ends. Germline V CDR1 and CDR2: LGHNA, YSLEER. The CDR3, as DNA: TGCGCCAGCAGCCAAGAGCAGGGCCGGGGGGAGCAGTACTTC. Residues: CASSQEQGRGEQYF.

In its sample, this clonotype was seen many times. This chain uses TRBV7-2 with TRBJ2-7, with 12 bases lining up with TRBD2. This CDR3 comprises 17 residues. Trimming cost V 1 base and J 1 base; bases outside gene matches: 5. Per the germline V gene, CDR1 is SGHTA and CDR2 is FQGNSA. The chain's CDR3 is CASSLGLAGGASYEQYF. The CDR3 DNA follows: TGTGCCAGCAGCTTAGGTCTAGCGGGAGGGGCGTCCTACGAGCAGTACTTC.

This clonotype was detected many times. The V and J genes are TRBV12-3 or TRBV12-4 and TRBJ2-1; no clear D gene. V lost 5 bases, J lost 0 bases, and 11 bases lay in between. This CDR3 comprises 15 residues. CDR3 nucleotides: TGTGCCAGCAGTCTGGACCCACGCTCCTACAATGAGCAGTTCTTC. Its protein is CASSLDPRSYNEQFF.

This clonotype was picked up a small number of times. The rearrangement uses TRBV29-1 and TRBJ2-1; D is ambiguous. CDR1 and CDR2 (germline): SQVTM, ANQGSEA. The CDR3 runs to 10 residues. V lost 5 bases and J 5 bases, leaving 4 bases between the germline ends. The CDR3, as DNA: TGCAGCGTTAGGAACAATGAGCAGTTCTTC. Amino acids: CSVRNNEQFF.

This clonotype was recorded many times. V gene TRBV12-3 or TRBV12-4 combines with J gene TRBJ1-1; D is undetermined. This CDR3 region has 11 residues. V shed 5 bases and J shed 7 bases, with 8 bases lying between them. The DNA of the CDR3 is TGTGCCAGCAGTCAGAGGATTGAAGCTTTCTTT. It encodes CASSQRIEAFF.

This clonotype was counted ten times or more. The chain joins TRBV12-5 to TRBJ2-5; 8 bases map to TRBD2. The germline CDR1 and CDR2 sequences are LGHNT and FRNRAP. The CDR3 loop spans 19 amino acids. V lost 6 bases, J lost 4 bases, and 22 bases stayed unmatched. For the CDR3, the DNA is TGTGCTAGTGGCCCGAGTGGGGGCGGACTAGCCAGGTTGATAGAGACCCAGTACTTC. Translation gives CASGPSGGGLARLIETQYF.

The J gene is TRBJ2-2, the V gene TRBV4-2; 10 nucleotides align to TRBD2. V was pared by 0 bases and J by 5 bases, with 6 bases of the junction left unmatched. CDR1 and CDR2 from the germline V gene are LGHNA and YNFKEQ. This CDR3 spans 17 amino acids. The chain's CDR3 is CASSQDRAGGRTGELFF. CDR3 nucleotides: TGTGCCAGCAGCCAAGACCGAGCGGGAGGGAGGACCGGGGAGCTGTTTTTT.

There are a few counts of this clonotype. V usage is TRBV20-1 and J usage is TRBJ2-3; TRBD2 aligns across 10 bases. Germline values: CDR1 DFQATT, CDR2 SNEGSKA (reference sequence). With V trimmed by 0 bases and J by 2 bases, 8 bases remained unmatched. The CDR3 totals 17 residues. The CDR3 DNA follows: TGCAGTGCTAGAGAGAGGAGCGGGGGGGTTGACACAGATACGCAGTATTTT. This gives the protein CSARERSGGVDTDTQYF.

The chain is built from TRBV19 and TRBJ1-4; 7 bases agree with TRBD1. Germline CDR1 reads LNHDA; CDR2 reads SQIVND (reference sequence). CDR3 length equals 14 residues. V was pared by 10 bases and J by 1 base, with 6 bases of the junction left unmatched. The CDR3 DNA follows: TGTGCCACCTCCCACAGGGGAACTAATGAAAAACTGTTTTTT. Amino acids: CATSHRGTNEKLFF. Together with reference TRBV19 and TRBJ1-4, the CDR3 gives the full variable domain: DGGITQSPKYLFRKEGQNVTLSCEQNLNHDAMYWYRQDPGQGLRLIYYSQIVNDFQKGDIAEGYSVSREKKESFPLTVTSAQKNPTAFYLCATSHRGTNEKLFFGSGTQLSVL.

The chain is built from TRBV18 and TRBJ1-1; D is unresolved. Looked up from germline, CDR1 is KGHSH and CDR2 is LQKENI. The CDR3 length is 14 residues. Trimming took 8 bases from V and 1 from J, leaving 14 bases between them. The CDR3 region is CASTSTTTNTEAFF. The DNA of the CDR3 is TGTGCCAGCACAAGTACTACTACGAACACTGAAGCTTTCTTT.

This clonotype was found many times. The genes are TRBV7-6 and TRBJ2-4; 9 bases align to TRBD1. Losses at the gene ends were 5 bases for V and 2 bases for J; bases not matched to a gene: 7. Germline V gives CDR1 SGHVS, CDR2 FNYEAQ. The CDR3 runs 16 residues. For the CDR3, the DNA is TGTGCCAGCAGCCCTACAGGGGGCGGCTCCAAAAACATTCAGTACTTC. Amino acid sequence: CASSPTGGGSKNIQYF. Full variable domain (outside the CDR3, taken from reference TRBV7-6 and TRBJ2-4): GAGVSQSPRYKVTKRGQDVALRCDPISGHVSLYWYRQALGQGPEFLTYFNYEAQQDKSGLPNDRFSAERPEGSISTLTIQRTEQRDSAMYRCASSPTGGGSKNIQYFGAGTRLSVL.

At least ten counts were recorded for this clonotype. In DNA, the CDR3 is TGTGCCAGCAAACGGAGGGCCAGCGATGAGCAGTTCTTC. Translated, it gives CASKRRASDEQFF. The chain uses TRBV6-6 and TRBJ2-1; tentative D call: TRBD2 (6 bases). V shed 7 bases and J shed 8 bases, with 15 bases lying between them. CDR3 length: 13 amino acids. Looked up from germline, CDR1 is MNHNY and CDR2 is SVGAGI (reference sequence).

CDR3 nucleotides: TGTGCCAGCAGCTTGTTGGGGGAACCGAGCTCCTACAATGAGCAGTTCTTC. Its protein product is CASSLLGEPSSYNEQFF. The chain has TRBV5-6 and TRBJ2-1; D tentatively fits TRBD1 or TRBD2 (5 bases each). The ends were cut back, 1 base at V and 0 bases at J, with 14 bases in the middle. CDR3 length equals 17 residues. Looked up from germline, CDR1 is SGHDT and CDR2 is YYEEEE.

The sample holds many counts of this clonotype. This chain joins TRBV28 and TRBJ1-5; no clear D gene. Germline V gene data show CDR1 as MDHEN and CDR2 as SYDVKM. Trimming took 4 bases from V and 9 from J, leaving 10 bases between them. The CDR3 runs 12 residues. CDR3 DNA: TGTGCCAGCAGTTCCGCCTTCCCGCCCCAGCATTTT. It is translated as CASSSAFPPQHF.

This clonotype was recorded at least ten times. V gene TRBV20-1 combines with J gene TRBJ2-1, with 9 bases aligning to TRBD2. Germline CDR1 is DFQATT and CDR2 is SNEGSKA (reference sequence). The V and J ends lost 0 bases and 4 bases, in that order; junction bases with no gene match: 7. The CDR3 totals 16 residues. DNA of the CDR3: TGCAGTGCTAGAGATCTCGTTAGCGGGGGTTACAATGAGCAGTTCTTC. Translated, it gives CSARDLVSGGYNEQFF.

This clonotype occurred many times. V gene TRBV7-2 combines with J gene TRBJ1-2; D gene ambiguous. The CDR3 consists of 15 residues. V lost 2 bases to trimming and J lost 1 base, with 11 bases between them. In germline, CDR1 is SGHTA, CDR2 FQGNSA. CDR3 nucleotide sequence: TGTGCCAGCAGCTTAAGATCGGGCAGTAACTATGGCTACACCTTC. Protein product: CASSLRSGSNYGYTF.

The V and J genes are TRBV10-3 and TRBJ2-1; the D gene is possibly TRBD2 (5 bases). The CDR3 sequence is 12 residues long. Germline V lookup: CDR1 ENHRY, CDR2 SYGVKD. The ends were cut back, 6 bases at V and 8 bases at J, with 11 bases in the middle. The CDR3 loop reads CAIRDLPDEQFF. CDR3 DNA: TGTGCCATCAGGGACTTGCCGGATGAGCAGTTCTTC.

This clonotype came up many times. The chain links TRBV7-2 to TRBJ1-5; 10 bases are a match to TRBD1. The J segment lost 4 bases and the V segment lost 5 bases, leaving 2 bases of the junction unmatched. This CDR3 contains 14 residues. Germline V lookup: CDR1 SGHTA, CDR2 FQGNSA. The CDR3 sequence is CASSKDRGNQPQHF. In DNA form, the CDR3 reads TGTGCCAGCAGCAAGGACAGGGGGAATCAGCCCCAGCATTTT.